This T cell receptor beta chain was captured in a study of T cell clonality in common variable immunodeficiency (dated by TCRdb to the mid-2010s). What the research found in general, with its limitations: Fewer TCRbeta clones were shared among CVID subjects than among healthy controls (p < 0.0001). Although equal DNA input was used, an average of roughly 85,000 unique sequences per sample was obtained for controls, compared with approximately 30,000 for CVID samples. According to the authors, finding the cause of the higher clonality in CVID would require sequencing the repertoires of T cell subpopulations. TCRbeta clonality was higher in CVID subjects than in healthy controls (t-test p = 0.018), and the increase was most characteristic of about a third of subjects. Fewer deletions and N-nucleotide insertions were reportedly observed in CVID TCRbeta sequences, and highly modified clones with 13 or more V deletions were reportedly absent from CVID TCRbeta sequences. Correlations of repertoire features with clinical complications were constrained by heterogeneity among patients within the CVID cohort.

This clone was seen repeatedly, ten times or more. Its antigen is currently not known. Sequencing ends 3 residues short of the CDR3 end; the germline J gene provides the rest. For sequencing input, CVID and control samples contributed equivalent amounts of genomic DNA. For every sample, a 60 bp segment covering the rearranged TCRbeta CDR3 region was amplified and then sequenced. The immunoSEQ assay, a bias-corrected multiplex PCR with high-throughput sequencing, was employed for TCRbeta amplification. On the study's bioinformatics: Every unique nucleotide sequence counted as a clone and was annotated with V, D and J genes, copy number and frequency. Sequences were labeled productive if in frame, and non-productive if out of frame or containing stop codons. As previously described, clonality was calculated on the basis of Shannon's entropy. The predicted amino acid sequences of productive clones were used to derive the mean CDR3 Kyte-Doolittle hydropathy. The R hclust function was used to hierarchically cluster scaled V gene usage with Manhattan distance and complete linkage. To assess clone sharing by CDR3 amino acid sequence, 12 repertoires per group were resampled over 100 rounds. Repertoires were searched for roughly 70 published EBV-specific and a few hundred published CMV-specific TCRbeta sequences. A couple of CVID samples yielding fewer than 10,000 sequences were excluded from analysis, leaving fewer than 50 CVID repertoires. Not all clones reach the TCRdb copy of this immuneACCESS table, which keeps in-frame sequences only. Checked studies attribute under half of the gap to unresolved V genes and leave the rest unexplained. V and J calls plus clone size are reproduced from that table; the DNA served to infer D and trimming. The sample features about 52,000 clones, and none is a singleton. Together, the top ten hold roughly 2% of the sample.

Most CVID patients and most healthy controls were of Caucasian heritage. Heparinized peripheral whole blood samples of roughly 5 to 8.5 ml were obtained from each donor. Genomic DNA from adults with common variable immune deficiency (CVID) and from healthy adult controls was used to sequence TCRbeta CDR3 repertoires. A total of around 22 healthy adult volunteers (about twelve female and approximately 10 male; age range about 20 to 75 years, mean age approximately 34) were included in the control group. Diluted blood was subjected to density centrifugation over Hypaque 1077 or Ficoll-Paque for isolation of peripheral blood mononuclear cells. Genomic DNA was extracted from unsorted mononuclear cells by Qiagen column purification or by a centrifugation-based method. Trimming removed 1 base from V and 2 bases from J, leaving 21 bases between the germline ends. From cysteine to phenylalanine, the CDR3 is 17 amino acids long. Part of the CDR3 DNA is given, 42 bases translated from base 1. CDR1 and CDR2 (SQVTM, ANQGSEA) derive from the germline V gene.

The sequence joins TRBV29-1 to TRBJ2-7; 7 matching bases give a weak D call of TRBD2. This receptor was obtained from a person aged 18 to 70 in good health. The material sequenced was peripheral blood mononuclear cells. The sequenced CDR3 bases are TGCAGCGTTGAAGGGGGGAGGGAGGGACATTTCCCCTACGAG. It specifies CSVEGGREGHFPYE. The complete CDR3 reads CSVEGGREGHFPYEQYF.